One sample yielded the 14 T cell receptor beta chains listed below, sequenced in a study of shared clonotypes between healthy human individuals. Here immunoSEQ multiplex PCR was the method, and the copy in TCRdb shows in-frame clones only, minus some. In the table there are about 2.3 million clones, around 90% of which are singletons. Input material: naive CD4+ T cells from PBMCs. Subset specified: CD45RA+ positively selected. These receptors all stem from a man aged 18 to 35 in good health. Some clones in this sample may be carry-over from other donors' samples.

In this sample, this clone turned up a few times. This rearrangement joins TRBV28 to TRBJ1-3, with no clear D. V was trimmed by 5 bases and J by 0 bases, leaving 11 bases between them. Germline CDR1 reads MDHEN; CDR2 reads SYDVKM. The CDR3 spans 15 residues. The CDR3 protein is CASSQQSSSGNTIYF. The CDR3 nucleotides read TGTGCCAGCAGTCAACAATCGAGCTCTGGAAACACCATATATTTT.

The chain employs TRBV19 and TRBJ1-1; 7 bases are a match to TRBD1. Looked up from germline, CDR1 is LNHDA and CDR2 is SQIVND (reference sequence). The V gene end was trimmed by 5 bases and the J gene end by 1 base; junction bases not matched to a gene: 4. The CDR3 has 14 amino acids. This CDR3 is CASSQRTGNTEAFF. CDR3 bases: TGTGCCAGTAGTCAAAGGACAGGGAACACTGAAGCTTTCTTT.

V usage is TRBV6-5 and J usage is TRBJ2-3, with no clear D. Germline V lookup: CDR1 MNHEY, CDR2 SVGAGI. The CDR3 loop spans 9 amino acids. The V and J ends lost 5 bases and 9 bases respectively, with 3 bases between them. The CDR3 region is CASSGTQYF. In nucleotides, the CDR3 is TGTGCCAGCAGTGGGACGCAGTATTTT.

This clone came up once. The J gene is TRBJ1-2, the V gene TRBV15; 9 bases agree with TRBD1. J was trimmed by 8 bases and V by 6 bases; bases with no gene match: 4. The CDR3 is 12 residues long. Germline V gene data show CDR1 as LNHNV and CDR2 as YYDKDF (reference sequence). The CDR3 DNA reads TGTGCCACCAGACAGGGGGCCGGCGGCTACACCTTC. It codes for CATRQGAGGYTF. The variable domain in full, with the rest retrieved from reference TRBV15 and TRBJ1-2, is DAMVIQNPRYQVTQFGKPVTLSCSQTLNHNVMYWYQQKSSQAPKLLFHYYDKDFNNEADTPDNFQSRRPNTSFCFLDIRSPGLGDTAMYLCATRQGAGGYTFGSGTRLTVV.

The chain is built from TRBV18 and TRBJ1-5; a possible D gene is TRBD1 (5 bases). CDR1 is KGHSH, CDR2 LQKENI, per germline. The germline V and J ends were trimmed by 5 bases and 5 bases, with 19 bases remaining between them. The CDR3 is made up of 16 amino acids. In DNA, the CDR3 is TGTGCCAGCTCATCCCCCCCGGGAGGGGCACATCAGCCCCAGCATTTT. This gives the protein CASSSPPGGAHQPQHF.

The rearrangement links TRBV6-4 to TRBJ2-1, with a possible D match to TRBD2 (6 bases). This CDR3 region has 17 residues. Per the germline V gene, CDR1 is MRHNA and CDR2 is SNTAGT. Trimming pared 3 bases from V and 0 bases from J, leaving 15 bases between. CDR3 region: CASSEYGSGNSYNEQFF. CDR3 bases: TGTGCCAGCAGTGAGTATGGTAGCGGAAACTCCTACAATGAGCAGTTCTTC.

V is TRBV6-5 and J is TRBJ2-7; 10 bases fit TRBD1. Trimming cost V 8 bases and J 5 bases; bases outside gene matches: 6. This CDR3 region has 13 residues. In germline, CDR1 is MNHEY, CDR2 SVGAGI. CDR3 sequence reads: CASWDRGTHEQYF. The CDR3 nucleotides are TGTGCCAGCTGGGACAGGGGTACCCACGAGCAGTACTTC.

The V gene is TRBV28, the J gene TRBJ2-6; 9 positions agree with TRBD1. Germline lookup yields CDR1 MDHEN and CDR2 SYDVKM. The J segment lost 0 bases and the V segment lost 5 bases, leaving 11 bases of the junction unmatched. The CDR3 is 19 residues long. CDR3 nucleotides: TGTGCCAGCAGTCCCCTGCCCGGGACAGGGAGCTCTGGGGCCAACGTCCTGACTTTC. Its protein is CASSPLPGTGSSGANVLTF. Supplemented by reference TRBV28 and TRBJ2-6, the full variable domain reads DVKVTQSSRYLVKRTGEKVFLECVQDMDHENMFWYRQDPGLGLRLIYFSYDVKMKEKGDIPEGYSVSREKKERFSLILESASTNQTSMYLCASSPLPGTGSSGANVLTFGAGSRLTVL.

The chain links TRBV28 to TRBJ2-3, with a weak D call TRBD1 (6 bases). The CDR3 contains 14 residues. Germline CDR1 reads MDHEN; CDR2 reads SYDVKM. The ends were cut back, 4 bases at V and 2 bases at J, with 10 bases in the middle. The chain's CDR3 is CASSSGATTDTQYF. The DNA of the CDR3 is TGTGCCAGCAGTTCAGGGGCCACCACAGATACGCAGTATTTT.

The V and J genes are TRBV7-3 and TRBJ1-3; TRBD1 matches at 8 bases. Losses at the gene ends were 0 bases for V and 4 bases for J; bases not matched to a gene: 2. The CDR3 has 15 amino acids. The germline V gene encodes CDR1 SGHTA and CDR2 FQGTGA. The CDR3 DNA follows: TGTGCCAGCAGCTTAACGGCAGGGGGCGGAAACACCATATATTTT. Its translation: CASSLTAGGGNTIYF.

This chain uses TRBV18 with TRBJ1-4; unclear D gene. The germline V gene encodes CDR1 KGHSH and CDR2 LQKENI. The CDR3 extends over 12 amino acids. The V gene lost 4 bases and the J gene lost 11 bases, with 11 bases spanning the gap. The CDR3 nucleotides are TGTGCCAGCTCACTTGGCCGGGAGAAACTGTTTTTT. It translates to CASSLGREKLFF.

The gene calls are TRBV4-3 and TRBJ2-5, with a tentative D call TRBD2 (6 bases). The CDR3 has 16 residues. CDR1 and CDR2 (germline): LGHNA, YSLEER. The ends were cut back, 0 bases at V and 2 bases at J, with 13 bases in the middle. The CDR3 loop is CASSQEGLATQETQYF. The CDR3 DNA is TGCGCCAGCAGCCAAGAGGGTCTAGCGACACAAGAGACCCAGTACTTC.

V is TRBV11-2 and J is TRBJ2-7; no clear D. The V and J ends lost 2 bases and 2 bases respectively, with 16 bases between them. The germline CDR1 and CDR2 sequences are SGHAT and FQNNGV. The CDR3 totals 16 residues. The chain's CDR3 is CASSLSSFARPYEQYF. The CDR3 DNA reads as TGTGCCAGCAGCTTATCCTCCTTTGCCCGACCCTACGAGCAGTACTTC. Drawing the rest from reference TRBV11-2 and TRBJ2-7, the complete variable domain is EAGVAQSPRYKIIEKRQSVAFWCNPISGHATLYWYQQILGQGPKLLIQFQNNGVVDDSQLPKDRFSAERLKGVDSTLKIQPAKLEDSAVYLCASSLSSFARPYEQYFGPGTRLTVT.

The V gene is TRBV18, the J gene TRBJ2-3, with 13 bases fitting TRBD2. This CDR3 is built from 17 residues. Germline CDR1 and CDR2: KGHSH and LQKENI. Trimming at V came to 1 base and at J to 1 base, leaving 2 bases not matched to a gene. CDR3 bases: TGTGCCAGCTCACCACGACTAGCGGGAGGCGGCACAGATACGCAGTATTTT. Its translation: CASSPRLAGGGTDTQYF.